The entry below describes one TCR beta chain. This CDR3 is built from 17 residues. Germline V gene lookup returns CDR1 SGHAT and CDR2 FQNNGV. Trimming removed 1 base from V and 0 bases from J, with 13 bases in between. This sample was included in a study of glioma-infiltrating T cells after dendritic cell vaccination. Study in general: Patients had newly diagnosed or recurrent glioblastoma and received dendritic cell vaccines.

The data were produced by immunoSEQ multiplex PCR, yet TCRdb's version contains in-frame clones alone and is incomplete. In the table there are about 38,000 clones, 70% to 85% of which are singletons. Sequenced material: blood, taken before dendritic cell vaccination. The clonotype comes from a human donor with glioblastoma. The chain combines TRBV11-2 with TRBJ1-5; D is ambiguous. The DNA of the CDR3 is TGTGCCAGCAGCTTAGGGCCCCAGAGGGTTAGCAATCAGCCCCAGCATTTT. The encoded protein is CASSLGPQRVSNQPQHF.